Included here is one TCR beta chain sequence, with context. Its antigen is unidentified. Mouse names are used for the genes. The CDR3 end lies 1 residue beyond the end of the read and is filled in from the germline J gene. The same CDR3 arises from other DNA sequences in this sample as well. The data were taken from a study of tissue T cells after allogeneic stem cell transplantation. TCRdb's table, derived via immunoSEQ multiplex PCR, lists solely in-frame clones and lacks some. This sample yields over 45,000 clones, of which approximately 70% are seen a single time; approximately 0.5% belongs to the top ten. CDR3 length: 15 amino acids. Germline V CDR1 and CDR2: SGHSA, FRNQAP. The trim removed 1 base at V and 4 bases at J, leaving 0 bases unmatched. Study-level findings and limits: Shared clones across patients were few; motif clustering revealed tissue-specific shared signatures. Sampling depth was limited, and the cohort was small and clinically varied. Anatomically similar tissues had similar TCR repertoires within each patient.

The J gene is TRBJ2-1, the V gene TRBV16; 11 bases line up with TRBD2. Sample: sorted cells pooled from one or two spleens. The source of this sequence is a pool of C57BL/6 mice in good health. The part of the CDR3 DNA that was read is TGTGCAAGCAGCTTAGGGGACTGGGGGTATGCTGAGCAGTTC. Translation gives CASSLGDWGYAEQF. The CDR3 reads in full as CASSLGDWGYAEQFF.